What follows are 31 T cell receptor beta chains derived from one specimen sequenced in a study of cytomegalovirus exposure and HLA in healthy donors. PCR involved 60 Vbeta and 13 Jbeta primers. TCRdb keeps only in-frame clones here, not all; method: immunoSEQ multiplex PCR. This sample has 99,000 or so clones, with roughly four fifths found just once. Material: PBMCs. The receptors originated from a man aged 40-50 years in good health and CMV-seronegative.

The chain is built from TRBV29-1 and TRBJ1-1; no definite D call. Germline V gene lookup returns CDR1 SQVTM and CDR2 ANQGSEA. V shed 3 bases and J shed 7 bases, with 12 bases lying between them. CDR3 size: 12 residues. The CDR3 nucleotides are TGCAGCGTTGAGCGAGTAGCTGGTGAAGCTTTCTTT. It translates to CSVERVAGEAFF. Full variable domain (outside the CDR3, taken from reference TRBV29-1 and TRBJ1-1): SAVISQKPSRDICQRGTSLTIQCQVDSQVTMMFWYRQQPGQSLTLIATANQGSEATYESGFVIDKFPISRPNLTFSTLTVSNMSPEDSSIYLCSVERVAGEAFFGQGTRLTVV.

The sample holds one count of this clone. CDR3 sequence: CASSLFTGGNEQYF. For the CDR3, the DNA is TGTGCCAGCAGTTTATTCACAGGGGGAAACGAGCAGTACTTC. The gene calls are TRBV27 and TRBJ2-7; 8 bases line up with TRBD1. Germline loops: CDR1 MNHEY, CDR2 SMNVEV (reference sequence). The length of the CDR3 is 14 residues. Trimming cost V 1 base and J 5 bases; bases outside gene matches: 4.

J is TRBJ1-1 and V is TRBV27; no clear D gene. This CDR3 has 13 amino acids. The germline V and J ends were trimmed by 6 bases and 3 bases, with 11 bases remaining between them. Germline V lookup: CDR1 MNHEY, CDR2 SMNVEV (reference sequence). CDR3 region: CASSPGWDTEAFF. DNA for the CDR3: TGTGCCAGCAGCCCGGGGTGGGACACTGAAGCTTTCTTT.

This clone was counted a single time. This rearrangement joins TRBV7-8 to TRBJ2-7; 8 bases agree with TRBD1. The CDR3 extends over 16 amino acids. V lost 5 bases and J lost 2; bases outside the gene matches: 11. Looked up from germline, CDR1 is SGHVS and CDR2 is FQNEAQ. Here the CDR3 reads CASSPHGQGFTYEQYF. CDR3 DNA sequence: TGTGCCAGCAGCCCCCATGGACAGGGATTTACCTACGAGCAGTACTTC.

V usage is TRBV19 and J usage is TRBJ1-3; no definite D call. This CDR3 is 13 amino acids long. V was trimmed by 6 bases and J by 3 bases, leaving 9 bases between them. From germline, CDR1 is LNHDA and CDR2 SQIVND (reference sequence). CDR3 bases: TGTGCCAGTAGGTTGGAGTTTGGAAACACCATATATTTT. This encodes CASRLEFGNTIYF.

As DNA, the CDR3 is TGCGCCAGCAGCCAAGTGGCAGGACAAGAGACCCAGTACTTC. It yields the protein CASSQVAGQETQYF. This sequence joins TRBV4-1 and TRBJ2-5, with no clear D. V lost 1 base, J lost 2 bases, and 8 bases lay in between. Germline V gene data show CDR1 as MGHRA and CDR2 as YSYEKL. CDR3 length equals 14 residues.

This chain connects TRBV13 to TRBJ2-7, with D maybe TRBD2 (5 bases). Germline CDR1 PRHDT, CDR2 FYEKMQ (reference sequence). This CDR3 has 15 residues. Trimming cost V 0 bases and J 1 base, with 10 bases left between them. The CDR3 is CASSLGGRGSYEQYF. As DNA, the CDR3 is TGTGCCAGCAGCTTAGGCGGTCGAGGGTCCTACGAGCAGTACTTC.

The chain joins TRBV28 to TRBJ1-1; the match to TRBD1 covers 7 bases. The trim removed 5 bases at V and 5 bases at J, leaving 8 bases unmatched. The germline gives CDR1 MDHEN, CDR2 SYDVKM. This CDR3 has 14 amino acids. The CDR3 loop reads CASSPTGMGTEAFF. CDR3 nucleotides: TGTGCCAGCAGTCCGACAGGGATGGGTACTGAAGCTTTCTTT. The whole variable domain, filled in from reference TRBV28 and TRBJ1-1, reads DVKVTQSSRYLVKRTGEKVFLECVQDMDHENMFWYRQDPGLGLRLIYFSYDVKMKEKGDIPEGYSVSREKKERFSLILESASTNQTSMYLCASSPTGMGTEAFFGQGTRLTVV.

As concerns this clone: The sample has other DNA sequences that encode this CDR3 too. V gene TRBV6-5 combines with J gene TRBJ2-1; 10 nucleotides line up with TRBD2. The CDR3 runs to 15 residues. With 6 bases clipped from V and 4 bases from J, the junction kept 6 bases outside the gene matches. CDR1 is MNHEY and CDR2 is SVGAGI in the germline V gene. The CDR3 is CASSYRLAGYNEQFF. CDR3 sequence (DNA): TGTGCCAGCAGCTACCGACTAGCGGGTTACAATGAGCAGTTCTTC.

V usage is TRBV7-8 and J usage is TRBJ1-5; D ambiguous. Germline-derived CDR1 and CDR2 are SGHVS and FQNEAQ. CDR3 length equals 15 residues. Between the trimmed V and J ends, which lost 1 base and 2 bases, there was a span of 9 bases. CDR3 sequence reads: CASSLDGQGNQPQHF. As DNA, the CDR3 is TGTGCCAGCAGCTTAGATGGCCAAGGCAATCAGCCCCAGCATTTT.

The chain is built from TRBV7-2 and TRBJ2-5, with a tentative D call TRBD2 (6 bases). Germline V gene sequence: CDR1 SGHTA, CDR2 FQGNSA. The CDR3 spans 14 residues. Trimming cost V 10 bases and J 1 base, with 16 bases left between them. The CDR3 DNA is TGTGCCATCCCGACTCGCGGGGCCCAAGAGACCCAGTACTTC. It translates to CAIPTRGAQETQYF.

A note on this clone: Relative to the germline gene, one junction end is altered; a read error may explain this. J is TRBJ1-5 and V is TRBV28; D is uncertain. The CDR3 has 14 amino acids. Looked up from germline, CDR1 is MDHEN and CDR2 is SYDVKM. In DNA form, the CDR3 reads TGTGCCAGCAGCCGACGGGGAGCGGTACAGCCCCGGCATTTT. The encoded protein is CASSRRGAVQPRHF. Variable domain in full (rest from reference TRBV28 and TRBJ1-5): DVKVTQSSRYLVKRTGEKVFLECVQDMDHENMFWYRQDPGLGLRLIYFSYDVKMKEKGDIPEGYSVSREKKERFSLILESASTNQTSMYLCASSRRGAVQPRHFGDGTRLSIL.

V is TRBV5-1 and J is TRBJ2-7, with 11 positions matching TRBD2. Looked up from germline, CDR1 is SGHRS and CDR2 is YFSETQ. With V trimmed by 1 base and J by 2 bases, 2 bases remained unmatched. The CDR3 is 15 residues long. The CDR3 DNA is TGCGCCAGCAGCTTGACTAGCGGGGGACCCTACGAGCAGTACTTC. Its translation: CASSLTSGGPYEQYF.

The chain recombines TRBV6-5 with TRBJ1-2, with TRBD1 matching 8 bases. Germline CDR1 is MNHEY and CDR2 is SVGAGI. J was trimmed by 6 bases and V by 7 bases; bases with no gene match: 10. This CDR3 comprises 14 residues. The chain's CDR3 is CASTKDRVGDGYTF. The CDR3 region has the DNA TGTGCCAGCACCAAGGACAGGGTCGGAGATGGCTACACCTTC.

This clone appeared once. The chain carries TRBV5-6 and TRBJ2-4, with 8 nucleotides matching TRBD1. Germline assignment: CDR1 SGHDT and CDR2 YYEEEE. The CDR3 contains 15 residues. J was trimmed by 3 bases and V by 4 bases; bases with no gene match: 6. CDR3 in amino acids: CASSPQDRVKNIQYF. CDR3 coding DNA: TGTGCCAGCAGCCCCCAGGACAGGGTCAAAAACATTCAGTACTTC.

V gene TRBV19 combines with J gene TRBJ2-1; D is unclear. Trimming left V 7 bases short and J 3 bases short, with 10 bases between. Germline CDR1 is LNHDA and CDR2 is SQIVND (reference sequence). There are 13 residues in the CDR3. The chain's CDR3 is CASTQTYYNEQFF. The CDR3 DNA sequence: TGTGCCAGTACCCAGACTTACTACAATGAGCAGTTCTTC.

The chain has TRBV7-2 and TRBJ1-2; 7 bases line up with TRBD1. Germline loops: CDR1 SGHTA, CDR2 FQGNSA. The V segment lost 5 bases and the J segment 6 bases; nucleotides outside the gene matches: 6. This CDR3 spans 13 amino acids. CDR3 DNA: TGTGCCAGCAGCCCCACGACAGGGAATGGCTACACCTTC. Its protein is CASSPTTGNGYTF.

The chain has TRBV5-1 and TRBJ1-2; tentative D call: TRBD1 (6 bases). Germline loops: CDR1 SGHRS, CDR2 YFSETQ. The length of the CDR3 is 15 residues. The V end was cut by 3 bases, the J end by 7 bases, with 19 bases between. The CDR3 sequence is CASSSYIQGTGGYTF. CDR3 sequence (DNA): TGCGCCAGCAGCTCCTATATACAGGGAACTGGTGGCTACACCTTC.

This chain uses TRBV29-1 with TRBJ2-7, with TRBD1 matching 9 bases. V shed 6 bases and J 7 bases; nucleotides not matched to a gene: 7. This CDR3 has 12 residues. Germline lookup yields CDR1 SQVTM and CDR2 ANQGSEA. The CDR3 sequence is CSVGDRVGEQYF. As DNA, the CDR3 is TGCAGCGTCGGGGACAGGGTGGGGGAGCAGTACTTC.

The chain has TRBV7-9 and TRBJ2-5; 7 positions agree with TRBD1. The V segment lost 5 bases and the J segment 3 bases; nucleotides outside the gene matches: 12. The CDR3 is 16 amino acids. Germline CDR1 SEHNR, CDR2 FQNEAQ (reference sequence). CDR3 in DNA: TGTGCCAGCAGCGGTTTGAACAGGGGCACGGAAGAGACCCAGTACTTC. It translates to CASSGLNRGTEETQYF.

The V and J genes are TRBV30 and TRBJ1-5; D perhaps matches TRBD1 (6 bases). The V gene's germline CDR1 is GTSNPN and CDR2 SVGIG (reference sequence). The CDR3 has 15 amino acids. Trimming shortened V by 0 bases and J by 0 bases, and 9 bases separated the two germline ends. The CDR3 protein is CAWSVGQYSNQPQHF. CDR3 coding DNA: TGTGCCTGGAGTGTAGGACAGTATAGCAATCAGCCCCAGCATTTT.

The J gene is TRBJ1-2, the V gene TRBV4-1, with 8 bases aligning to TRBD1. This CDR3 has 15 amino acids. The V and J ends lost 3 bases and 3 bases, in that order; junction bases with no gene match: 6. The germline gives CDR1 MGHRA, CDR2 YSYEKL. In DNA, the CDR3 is TGCGCCAGCAGCCAGGCTTCGACAGGGGACTATGGCTACACCTTC. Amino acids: CASSQASTGDYGYTF.

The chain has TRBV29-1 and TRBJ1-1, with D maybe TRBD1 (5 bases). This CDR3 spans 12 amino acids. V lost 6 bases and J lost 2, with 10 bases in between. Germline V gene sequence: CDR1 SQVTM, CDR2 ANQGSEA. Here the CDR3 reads CSVDRENTEAFF. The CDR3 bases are TGCAGCGTCGACAGAGAAAACACTGAAGCTTTCTTT. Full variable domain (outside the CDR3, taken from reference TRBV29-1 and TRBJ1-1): SAVISQKPSRDICQRGTSLTIQCQVDSQVTMMFWYRQQPGQSLTLIATANQGSEATYESGFVIDKFPISRPNLTFSTLTVSNMSPEDSSIYLCSVDRENTEAFFGQGTRLTVV.

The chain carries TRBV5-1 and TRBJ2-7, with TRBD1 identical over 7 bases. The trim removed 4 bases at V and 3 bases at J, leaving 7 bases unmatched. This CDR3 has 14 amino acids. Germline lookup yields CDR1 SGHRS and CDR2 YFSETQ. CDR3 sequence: CASSPRDSYYEQYF. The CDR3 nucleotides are TGCGCCAGCAGCCCACGGGACAGCTACTACGAGCAGTACTTC.

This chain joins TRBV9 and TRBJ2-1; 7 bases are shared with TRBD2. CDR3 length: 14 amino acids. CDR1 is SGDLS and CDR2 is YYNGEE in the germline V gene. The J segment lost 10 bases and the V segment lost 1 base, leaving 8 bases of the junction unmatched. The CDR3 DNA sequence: TGTGCCAGCAGCGTAAGCGGGATGACCCGGGAGCAGTTCTTC. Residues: CASSVSGMTREQFF.

The CDR3 DNA reads as TGTGCCAGCACAAAACTAGCTCGCAGCACAGATACGCAGTATTTT. Its protein is CASTKLARSTDTQYF. The chain couples TRBV28 to TRBJ2-3, with D tentatively TRBD2 (6 bases). Germline V lookup: CDR1 MDHEN, CDR2 SYDVKM. The CDR3 has 15 residues. V dropped 7 bases and J dropped 0 bases, with 14 bases sitting between them.

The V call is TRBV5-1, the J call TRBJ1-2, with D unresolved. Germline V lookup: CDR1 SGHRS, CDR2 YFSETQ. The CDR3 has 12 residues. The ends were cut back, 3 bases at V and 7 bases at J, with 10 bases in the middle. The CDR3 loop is CASSSTGSGYTF. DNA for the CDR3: TGCGCCAGCAGCTCTACCGGGTCTGGCTACACCTTC. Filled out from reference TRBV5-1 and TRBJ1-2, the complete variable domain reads KAGVTQTPRYLIKTRGQQVTLSCSPISGHRSVSWYQQTPGQGLQFLFEYFSETQRNKGNFPGRFSGRQFSNSRSEMNVSTLELGDSALYLCASSSTGSGYTFGSGTRLTVV.

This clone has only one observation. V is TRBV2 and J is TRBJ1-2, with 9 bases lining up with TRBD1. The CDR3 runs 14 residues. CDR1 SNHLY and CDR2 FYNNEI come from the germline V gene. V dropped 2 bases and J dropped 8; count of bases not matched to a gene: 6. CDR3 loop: CASSESRDRVGYTF. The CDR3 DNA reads TGTGCCAGCAGTGAATCCCGGGACAGGGTCGGCTACACCTTC.

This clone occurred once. The CDR3 nucleotides are TGTGCCAGCACTCCTATGACGGGAACCTACGAGCAGTACTTC. As protein: CASTPMTGTYEQYF. V and J are TRBV6-1 and TRBJ2-5; possible D gene TRBD2, 5 bases. The DNA end is a closer match to TRBJ2-7, so the J assignment may be wrong. Germline CDR1 MNHNS, CDR2 SASEGT. The CDR3 consists of 14 residues.

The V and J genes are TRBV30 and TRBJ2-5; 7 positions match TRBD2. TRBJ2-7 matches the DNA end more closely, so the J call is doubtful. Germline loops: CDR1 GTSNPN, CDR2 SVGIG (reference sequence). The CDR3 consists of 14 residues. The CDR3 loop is CAWTPGLELYEQYF. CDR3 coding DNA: TGTGCCTGGACCCCTGGACTAGAACTCTACGAGCAGTACTTC.

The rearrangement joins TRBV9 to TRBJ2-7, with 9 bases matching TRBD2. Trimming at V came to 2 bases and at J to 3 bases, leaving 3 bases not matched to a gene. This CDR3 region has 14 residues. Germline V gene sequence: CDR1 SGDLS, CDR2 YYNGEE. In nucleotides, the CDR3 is TGTGCCAGCAGCGTTTTAGCGGGGGACTACGAGCAGTACTTC. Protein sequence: CASSVLAGDYEQYF.